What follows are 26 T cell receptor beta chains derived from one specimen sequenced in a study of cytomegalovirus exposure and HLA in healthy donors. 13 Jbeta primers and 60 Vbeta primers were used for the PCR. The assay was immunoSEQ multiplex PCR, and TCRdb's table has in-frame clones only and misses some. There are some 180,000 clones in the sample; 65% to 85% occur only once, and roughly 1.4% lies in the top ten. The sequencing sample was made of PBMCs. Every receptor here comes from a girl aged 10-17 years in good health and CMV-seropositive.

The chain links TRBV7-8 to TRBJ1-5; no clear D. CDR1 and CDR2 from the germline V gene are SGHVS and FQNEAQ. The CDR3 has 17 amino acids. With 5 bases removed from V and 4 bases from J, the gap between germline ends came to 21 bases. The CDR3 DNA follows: TGTGCCAGCAGCCCCCTCCGGGAGAGAGTATCAAATCAGCCCCAGCATTTT. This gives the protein CASSPLRERVSNQPQHF. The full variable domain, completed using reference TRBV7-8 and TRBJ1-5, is GAGVSQSPRYKVAKRGQDVALRCDPISGHVSLFWYQQALGQGPEFLTYFQNEAQLDKSGLPSDRFFAERPEGSVSTLKIQRTQQEDSAVYLCASSPLRERVSNQPQHFGDGTRLSIL.

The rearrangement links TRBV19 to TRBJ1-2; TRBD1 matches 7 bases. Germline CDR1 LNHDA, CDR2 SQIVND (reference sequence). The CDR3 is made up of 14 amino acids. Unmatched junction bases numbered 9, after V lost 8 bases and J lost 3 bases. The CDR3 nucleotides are TGTGCCAGTCGTACAGGGGCTGGGTACTATGGCTACACCTTC. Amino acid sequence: CASRTGAGYYGYTF.

CDR3: CASSWGTGKLFF. The DNA for the CDR3 is TGTGCCAGCAGCTGGGGCACTGGGAAGCTGTTTTTT. V and J are TRBV5-4 and TRBJ2-2; D is perhaps TRBD1 (5 bases). This CDR3 region has 12 residues. Trimming pared 3 bases from V and 12 bases from J, leaving 12 bases between. Looked up from germline, CDR1 is SGHNT and CDR2 is YYREEE (reference sequence).

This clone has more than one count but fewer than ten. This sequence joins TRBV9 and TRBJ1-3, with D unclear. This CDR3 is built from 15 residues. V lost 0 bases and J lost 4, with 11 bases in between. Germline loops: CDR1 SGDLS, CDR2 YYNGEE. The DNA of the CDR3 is TGTGCCAGCAGCGTAGTAGCGGGTTCGGGAAACACCATATATTTT. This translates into CASSVVAGSGNTIYF.

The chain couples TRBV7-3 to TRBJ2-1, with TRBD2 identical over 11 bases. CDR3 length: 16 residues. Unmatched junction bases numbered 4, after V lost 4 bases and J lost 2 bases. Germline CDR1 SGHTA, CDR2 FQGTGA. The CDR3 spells CASSSTSGSAYNEQFF. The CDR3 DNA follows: TGTGCCAGCAGCTCCACTAGCGGGAGCGCCTACAATGAGCAGTTCTTC.

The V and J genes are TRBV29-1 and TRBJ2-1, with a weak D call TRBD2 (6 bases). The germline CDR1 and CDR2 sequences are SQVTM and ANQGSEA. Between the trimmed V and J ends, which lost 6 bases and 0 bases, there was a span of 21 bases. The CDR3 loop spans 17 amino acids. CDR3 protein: CSVLAPRDWSSYNEQFF. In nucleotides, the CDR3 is TGCAGCGTCCTTGCCCCTCGGGACTGGAGCTCCTACAATGAGCAGTTCTTC.

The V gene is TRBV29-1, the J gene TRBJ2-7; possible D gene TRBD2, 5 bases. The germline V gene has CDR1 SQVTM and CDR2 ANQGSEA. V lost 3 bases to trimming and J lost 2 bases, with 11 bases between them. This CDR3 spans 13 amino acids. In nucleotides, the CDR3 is TGCAGCGTTGAGGGCGGGTTCCCCTACGAGCAGTACTTC. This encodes CSVEGGFPYEQYF.

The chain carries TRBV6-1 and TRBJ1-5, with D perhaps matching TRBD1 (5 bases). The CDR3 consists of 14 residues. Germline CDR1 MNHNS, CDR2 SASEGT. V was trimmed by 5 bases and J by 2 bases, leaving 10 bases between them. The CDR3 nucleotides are TGTGCCAGCAGTTCCCAGGGTGGCAATCAGCCCCAGCATTTT. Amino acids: CASSSQGGNQPQHF.

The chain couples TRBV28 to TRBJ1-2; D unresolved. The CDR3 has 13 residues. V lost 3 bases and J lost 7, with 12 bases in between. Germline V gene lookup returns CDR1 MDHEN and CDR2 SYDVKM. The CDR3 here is CASSFRQVFGYTF. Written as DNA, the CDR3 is TGTGCCAGCAGTTTTCGGCAGGTCTTTGGCTACACCTTC.

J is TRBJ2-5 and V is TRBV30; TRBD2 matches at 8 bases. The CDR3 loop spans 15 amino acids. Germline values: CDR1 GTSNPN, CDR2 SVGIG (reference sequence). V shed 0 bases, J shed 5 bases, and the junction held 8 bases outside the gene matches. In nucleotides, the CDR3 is TGTGCCTGGAGTGTAAGAGCGGGGGTACGGGAGACCCAGTACTTC. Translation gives CAWSVRAGVRETQYF.

Written as DNA, the CDR3 is TGTGCCAGCAGGCCGACTAGGTTAGAGACCCAGTACTTC. Amino acid sequence: CASRPTRLETQYF. This rearrangement joins TRBV6-5 to TRBJ2-5, with D possibly TRBD2 on 6 matching bases. V lost 6 bases to trimming and J lost 4 bases, with 12 bases between them. CDR1 MNHEY and CDR2 SVGAGI come from the germline V gene. This CDR3 contains 13 residues.

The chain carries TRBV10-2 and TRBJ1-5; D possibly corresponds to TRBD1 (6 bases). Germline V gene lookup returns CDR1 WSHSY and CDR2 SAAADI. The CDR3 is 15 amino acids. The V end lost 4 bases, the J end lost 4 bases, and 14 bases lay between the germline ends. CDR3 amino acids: CASSVEKGGNQPQHF. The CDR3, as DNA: TGCGCCAGCAGTGTCGAGAAGGGGGGGAATCAGCCCCAGCATTTT.

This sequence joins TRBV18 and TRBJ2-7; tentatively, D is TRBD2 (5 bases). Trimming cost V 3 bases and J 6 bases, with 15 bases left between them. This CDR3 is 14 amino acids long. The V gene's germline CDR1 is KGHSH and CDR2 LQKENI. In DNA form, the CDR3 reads TGTGCCAGCTCACCTCTCAGAGGGCCGACCGAGCAGTACTTC. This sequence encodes CASSPLRGPTEQYF.

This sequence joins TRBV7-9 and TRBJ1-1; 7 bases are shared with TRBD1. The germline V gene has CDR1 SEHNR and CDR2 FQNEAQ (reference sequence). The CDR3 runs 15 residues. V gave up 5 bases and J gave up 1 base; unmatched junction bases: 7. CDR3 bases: TGTGCCAGCAGCCCCATAGGGGGCGGGAACACTGAAGCTTTCTTT. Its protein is CASSPIGGGNTEAFF.

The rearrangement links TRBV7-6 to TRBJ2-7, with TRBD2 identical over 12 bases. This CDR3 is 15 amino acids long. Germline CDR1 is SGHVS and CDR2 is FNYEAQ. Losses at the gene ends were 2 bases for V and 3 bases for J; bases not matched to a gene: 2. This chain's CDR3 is CASSLRLAGVYEQYF. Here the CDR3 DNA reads TGTGCCAGCAGCTTAAGACTAGCGGGAGTCTACGAGCAGTACTTC.

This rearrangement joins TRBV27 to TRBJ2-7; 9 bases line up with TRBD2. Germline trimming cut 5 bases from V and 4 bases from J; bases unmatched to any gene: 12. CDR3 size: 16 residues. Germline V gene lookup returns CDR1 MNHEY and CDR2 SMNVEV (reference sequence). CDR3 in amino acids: CASSPLLAGGPYEQYF. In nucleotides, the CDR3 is TGTGCCAGCAGTCCACTCTTGGCGGGAGGGCCTTACGAGCAGTACTTC.

The CDR3, as DNA: TGCAGCGTTGATGTAGGGGGCGGGTTCGGAGCTTTCTTT. It yields the protein CSVDVGGGFGAFF. The chain joins TRBV29-1 to TRBJ1-1; 7 nucleotides align to TRBD1. V gave up 3 bases and J gave up 10 bases; unmatched junction bases: 11. The CDR3 totals 13 residues. Germline V gene data show CDR1 as SQVTM and CDR2 as ANQGSEA.

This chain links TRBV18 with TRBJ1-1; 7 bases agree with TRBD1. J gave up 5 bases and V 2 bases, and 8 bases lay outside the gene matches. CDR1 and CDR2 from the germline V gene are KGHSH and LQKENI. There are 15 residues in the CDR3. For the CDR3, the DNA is TGTGCCAGCTCACCATGGAGGGGGCAGGGAACTGAAGCTTTCTTT. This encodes CASSPWRGQGTEAFF.

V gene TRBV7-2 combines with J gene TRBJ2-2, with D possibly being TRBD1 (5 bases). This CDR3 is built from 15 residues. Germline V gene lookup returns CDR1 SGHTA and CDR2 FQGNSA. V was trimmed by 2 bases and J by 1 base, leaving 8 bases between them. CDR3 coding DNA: TGTGCCAGCAGCTTATTTGGACAGAACACCGGGGAGCTGTTTTTT. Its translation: CASSLFGQNTGELFF.

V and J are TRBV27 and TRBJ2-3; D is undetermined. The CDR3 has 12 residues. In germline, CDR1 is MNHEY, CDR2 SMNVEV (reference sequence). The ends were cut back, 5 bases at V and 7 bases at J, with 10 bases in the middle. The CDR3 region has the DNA TGTGCCAGCAGTCCTGGGCTTAATACGCAGTATTTT. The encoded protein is CASSPGLNTQYF.

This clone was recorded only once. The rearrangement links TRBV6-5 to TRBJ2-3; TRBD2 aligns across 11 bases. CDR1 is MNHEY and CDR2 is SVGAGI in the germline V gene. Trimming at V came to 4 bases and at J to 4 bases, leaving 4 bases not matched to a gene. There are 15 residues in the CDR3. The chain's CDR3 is CASSWTSGRADTQYF. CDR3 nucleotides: TGTGCCAGCAGTTGGACTAGCGGGCGAGCAGATACGCAGTATTTT.

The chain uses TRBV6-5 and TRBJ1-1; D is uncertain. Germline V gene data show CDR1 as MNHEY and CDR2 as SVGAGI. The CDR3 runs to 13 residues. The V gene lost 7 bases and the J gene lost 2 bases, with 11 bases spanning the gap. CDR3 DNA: TGTGCCAGCATTCCGACACATAACACTGAAGCTTTCTTT. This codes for CASIPTHNTEAFF.

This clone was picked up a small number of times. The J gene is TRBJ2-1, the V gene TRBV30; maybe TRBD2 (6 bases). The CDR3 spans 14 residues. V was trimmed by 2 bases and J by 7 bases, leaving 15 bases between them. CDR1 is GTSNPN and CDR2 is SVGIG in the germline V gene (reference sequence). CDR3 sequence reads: CAWSQGWGRNEQFF. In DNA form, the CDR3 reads TGTGCCTGGAGTCAGGGCTGGGGGAGGAATGAGCAGTTCTTC.

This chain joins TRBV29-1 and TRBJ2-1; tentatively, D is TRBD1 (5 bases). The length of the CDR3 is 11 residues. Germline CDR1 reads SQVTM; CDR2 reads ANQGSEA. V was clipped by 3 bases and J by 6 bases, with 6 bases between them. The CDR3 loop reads CSVEGLNEQFF. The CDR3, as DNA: TGCAGCGTTGAGGGGCTCAATGAGCAGTTCTTC.

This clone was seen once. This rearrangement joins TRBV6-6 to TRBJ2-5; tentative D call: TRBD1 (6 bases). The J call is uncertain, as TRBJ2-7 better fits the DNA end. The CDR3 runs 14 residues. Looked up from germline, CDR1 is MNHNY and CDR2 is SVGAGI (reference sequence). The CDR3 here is CASSYGQKAYEQYF. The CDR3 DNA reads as TGTGCCAGCAGTTACGGACAGAAGGCCTACGAGCAGTACTTC.

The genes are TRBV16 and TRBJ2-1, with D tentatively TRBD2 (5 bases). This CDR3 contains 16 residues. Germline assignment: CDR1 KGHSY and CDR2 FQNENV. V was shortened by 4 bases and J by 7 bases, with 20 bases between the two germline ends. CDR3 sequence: CASSLNGPGSINEQFF. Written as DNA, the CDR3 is TGTGCCAGCAGCCTTAACGGGCCGGGGTCGATAAATGAGCAGTTCTTC.